This TCR beta chain appears in the sequencing data of a study of cytomegalovirus exposure and HLA in healthy donors. Donors were nominally healthy when sampled, though unrecorded immune exposures were likely. 13 Jbeta primers and 60 Vbeta primers were used for the PCR. Produced via immunoSEQ multiplex PCR; TCRdb's table is partial and in-frame only. The profile shows 100,000 to 150,000 clones, roughly 71% of them singletons. This clonotype originated in a woman aged 40 to 50 in good health and CMV-seronegative. Sequenced sample: PBMCs.

CDR3 region: CASRRGGSTDTQYF. The CDR3 region has the DNA TGTGCCAGTAGGCGGGGGGGCAGCACAGATACGCAGTATTTT. V and J are TRBV4-2 and TRBJ2-3; 9 bases line up with TRBD2. The CDR3 length is 14 residues. Trimming took 9 bases from V and 0 from J; bases not matched to a gene: 4. Per the germline V gene, CDR1 is LGHNA and CDR2 is YNFKEQ.